Listed below are T cell receptor beta chains from one sample, sequenced in a study of CD8 T cells in Susac syndrome. TCRdb re-derived calls from the immunoSEQ multiplex PCR reads in MiXCR, one entry per CDR3 protein. Seen here are a few hundred thousand distinct CDR3 sequences, 95% observed once, and the top ten hold roughly 0.09%. Sample: CD4+ T cells from PBMCs. These receptors originate from a human donor with multiple sclerosis. Both conserved end residues are part of each CDR3. The D gene is left open where the match is weak.

16	TRBD2	TRBV6-5	TRBJ2-1	CASSYTRGSSYNEQFF	TGTGCCAGCAGTTACACGCGGGGGAGCTCCTACAATGAGCAGTTCTTC
17	TRBD1	TRBV5-1	TRBJ2-7	CASSSKPPGQGSYEQYF	TGCGCCAGCAGCTCGAAACCCCCGGGACAGGGTTCATACGAGCAGTACTTC
14	.	TRBV4-2	TRBJ2-1	CASSQEVLPKLLFF	TGTGCCAGCAGCCAAGAGGTGTTACCCAAACTTCTGTTCTTC
13	.	TRBV18	TRBJ2-7	CASSPGQPGEQYF	TGTGCCAGCTCACCAGGACAGCCGGGCGAGCAGTACTTC
13	.	TRBV7-2	TRBJ1-4	CASSLALSEKLFF	TGTGCCAGCAGCTTAGCGCTTAGTGAAAAACTGTTTTTT
14	.	TRBV10-3	TRBJ2-3	CAISRDGSTDTQYF	TGTGCCATCAGTCGGGACGGTTCCACAGATACGCAGTATTTT
15	TRBD2	TRBV12-3/TRBV12-4	TRBJ2-1	CASSLTSGSNNEQFF	TGTGCCAGCAGCCTTACTAGCGGGAGTAACAATGAGCAGTTCTTC
15	TRBD1	TRBV12-3/TRBV12-4	TRBJ1-6	CASSSFDRGTSPLHF	TGTGCCAGCAGTTCTTTCGACAGGGGGACTTCACCCCTCCACTTT
13	.	TRBV7-2	TRBJ2-7	CASRSSPSYEQYF	TGTGCCAGCAGAAGTAGTCCCTCCTACGAGCAGTACTTC
13	.	TRBV29-1	TRBJ2-5	CSVEEEGRATQYF	TGCAGCGTTGAAGAGGAAGGCAGGGCAACCCAGTACTTC
13	TRBD1	TRBV9	TRBJ2-2	CASSATGAGELFF	TGTGCCAGCAGCGCTACAGGGGCCGGGGAGCTGTTTTTT
16	.	TRBV29-1	TRBJ1-5	CSVEDMQNYSNQPQHF	TGCAGCGTTGAAGACATGCAGAATTATAGCAATCAGCCCCAGCATTTT
11	.	TRBV29-1	TRBJ2-3	CSVVRVDTQYF	TGCAGCGTTGTAAGGGTTGATACGCAGTATTTT